This TCR beta chain was identified during a study of T cell changes during pregnancy in multiple sclerosis. Generated by immunoSEQ multiplex PCR, the TCRdb table keeps only in-frame clones and is missing some. The sample shows roughly 110,000 clones, 85% to 95% of them seen only once. Germline values: CDR1 SNHLY, CDR2 FYNNEI. CDR3 length: 17 residues. V was trimmed by 1 base and J by 0 bases, leaving 13 bases between them. Source: peripheral blood, taken after pregnancy. This TCR came from a female donor with multiple sclerosis, enrolled in a pregnancy study. The chain links TRBV2 to TRBJ2-1; D is possibly TRBD2 (6 bases). In nucleotides, the CDR3 is TGTGCCAGCAGTGAAGGGGAGGCCAGGAGCTCCTACAATGAGCAGTTCTTC. It specifies CASSEGEARSSYNEQFF.